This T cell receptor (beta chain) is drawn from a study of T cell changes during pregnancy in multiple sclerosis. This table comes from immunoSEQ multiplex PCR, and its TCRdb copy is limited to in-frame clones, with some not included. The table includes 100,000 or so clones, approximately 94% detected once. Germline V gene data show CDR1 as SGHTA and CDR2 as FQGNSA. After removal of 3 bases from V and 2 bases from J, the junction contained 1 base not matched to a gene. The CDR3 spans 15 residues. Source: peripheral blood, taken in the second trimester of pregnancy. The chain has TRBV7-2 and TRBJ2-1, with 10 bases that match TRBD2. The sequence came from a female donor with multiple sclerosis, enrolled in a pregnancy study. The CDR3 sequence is CASSFGLAAYNEQFF. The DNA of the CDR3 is TGTGCCAGCAGCTTCGGACTAGCGGCCTACAATGAGCAGTTCTTC. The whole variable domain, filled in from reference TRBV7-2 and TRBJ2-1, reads GAGVSQSPSNKVTEKGKDVELRCDPISGHTALYWYRQSLGQGLEFLIYFQGNSAPDKSGLPSDRFSAERTGGSVSTLTIQRTQQEDSAVYLCASSFGLAAYNEQFFGPGTRLTVL.